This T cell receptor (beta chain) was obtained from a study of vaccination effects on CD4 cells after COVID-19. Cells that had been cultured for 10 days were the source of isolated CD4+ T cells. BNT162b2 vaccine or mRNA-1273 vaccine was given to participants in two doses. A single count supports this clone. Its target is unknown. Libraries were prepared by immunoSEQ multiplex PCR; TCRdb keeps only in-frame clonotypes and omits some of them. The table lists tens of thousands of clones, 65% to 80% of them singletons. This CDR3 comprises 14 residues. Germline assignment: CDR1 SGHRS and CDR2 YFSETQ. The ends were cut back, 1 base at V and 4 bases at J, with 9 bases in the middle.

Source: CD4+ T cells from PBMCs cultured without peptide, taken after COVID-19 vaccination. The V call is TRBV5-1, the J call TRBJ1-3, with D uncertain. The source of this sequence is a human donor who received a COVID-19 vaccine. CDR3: CASSLRGAGNTIYF. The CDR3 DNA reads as TGCGCCAGCAGCTTGCGGGGTGCGGGAAACACCATATATTTT.